At least ten counts were recorded for the clone carrying this T cell receptor beta chain. What it binds is unknown. MiXCR, applied by TCRdb to the RACE reads, yields one record per CDR3 protein. This sample has about 90,000 distinct CDR3 sequences, with 11% found just once. Time point denoted: patch test 3, about 24 weeks after DPC sensitization. As for treatment: therapeutic diphenylcyclopropenone sensitization with weekly scalp DPC. These data originate in a study of human T cells and chemical hapten exposure. Study in general: Skin of the upper inner arm, roughly 2 cm by roughly 2 cm, received 2% DPC for sensitization. The study enrolled mostly female patients with alopecia areata, totalis or universalis. Findings and limits, study-wide: Significantly more large CDR3 similarity clusters arose among expanded TCRs than among controls.

Per the germline V gene, CDR1 is ENHRY and CDR2 is SYGVKD. The CDR3 length is 13 residues. The ends were cut back, 4 bases at V and 4 bases at J, with 10 bases in the middle. The V call is TRBV10-3, the J call TRBJ2-5; D remains ambiguous. The specimen was whole blood, collected in connection with sensitization to the hapten diphenylcyclopropenone (DPC). This clonotype was obtained from a woman in her thirties with alopecia areata. Some clones in this sample may be carry-over from other donors' samples. The chain's CDR3 is CAISGTERETQYF. DNA for the CDR3: TGTGCCATCAGTGGAACCGAAAGAGAGACCCAGTACTTC.